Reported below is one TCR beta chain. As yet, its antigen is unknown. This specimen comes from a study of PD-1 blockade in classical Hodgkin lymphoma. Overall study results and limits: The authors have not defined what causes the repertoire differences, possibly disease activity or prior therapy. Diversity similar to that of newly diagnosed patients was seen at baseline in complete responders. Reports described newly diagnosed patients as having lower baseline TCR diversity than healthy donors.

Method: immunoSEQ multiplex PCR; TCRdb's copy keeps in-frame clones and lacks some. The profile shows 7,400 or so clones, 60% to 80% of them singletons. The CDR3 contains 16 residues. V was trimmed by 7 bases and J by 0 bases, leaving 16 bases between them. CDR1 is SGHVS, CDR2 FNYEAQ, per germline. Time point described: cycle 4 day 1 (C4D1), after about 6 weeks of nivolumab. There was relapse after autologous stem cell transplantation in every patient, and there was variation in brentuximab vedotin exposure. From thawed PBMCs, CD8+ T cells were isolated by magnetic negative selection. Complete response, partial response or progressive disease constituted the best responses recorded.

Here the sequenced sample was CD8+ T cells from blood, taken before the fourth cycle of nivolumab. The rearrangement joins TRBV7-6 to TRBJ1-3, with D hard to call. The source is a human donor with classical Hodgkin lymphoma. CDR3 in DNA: TGTGCCAGCATCCCCGGGCCGCAGTCCTCTGGAAACACCATATATTTT. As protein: CASIPGPQSSGNTIYF. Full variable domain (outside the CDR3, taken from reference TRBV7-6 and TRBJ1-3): GAGVSQSPRYKVTKRGQDVALRCDPISGHVSLYWYRQALGQGPEFLTYFNYEAQQDKSGLPNDRFSAERPEGSISTLTIQRTEQRDSAMYRCASIPGPQSSGNTIYFGEGSWLTVV.